What follows are 26 T cell receptor beta chains derived from one specimen sequenced in a study of Graves' ophthalmopathy and Graves' hyperthyroidism. The TCR beta CDR3 regions underwent amplification from RNA transcripts. HTBI-primed first-round RT-PCR preceded second-round multiplex PCR. TCRdb ran MiXCR on the multiplex PCR reads and lists one entry per CDR3 protein. The sample records over 450,000 distinct CDR3 sequences, 14% being singletons. Material: blood. The source is a woman between 25 and 40 years old with Graves' ophthalmopathy.

This clonotype was seen ten or more times. This chain uses TRBV6-5 with TRBJ2-7, with D possibly matching TRBD1 (5 bases). This CDR3 contains 15 residues. Germline V gene data show CDR1 as MNHEY and CDR2 as SVGAGI. V lost 2 bases and J 3 bases, leaving 14 bases between the germline ends. The CDR3 coding sequence is TGTGCCAGCAGTTACGTGCAGGGCGGTGACTACGAGCAGTACTTC. Residues: CASSYVQGGDYEQYF.

This clonotype was observed many times. This rearrangement joins TRBV12-3 or TRBV12-4 to TRBJ1-2, with TRBD1 matching 7 bases. There are 15 residues in the CDR3. Losses at the gene ends were 5 bases for V and 5 bases for J; bases not matched to a gene: 11. The CDR3 reads CASSPRQGSSYGYTF. The CDR3 coding sequence is TGTGCCAGCAGTCCGCGACAGGGTAGTTCGTATGGCTACACCTTC.

This clonotype has at least ten counts. This chain connects TRBV12-3 or TRBV12-4 to TRBJ2-5; 7 nucleotides align to TRBD1. This CDR3 region has 14 residues. The J segment lost 5 bases and the V segment lost 5 bases, leaving 8 bases of the junction unmatched. The CDR3 loop is CASSPTGTEETQYF. Here the CDR3 DNA reads TGTGCCAGCAGTCCGACCGGGACAGAGGAGACCCAGTACTTC.

This rearrangement joins TRBV4-1 to TRBJ1-5; a weak D match, TRBD1 (5 bases). Germline CDR1 and CDR2: MGHRA and YSYEKL. Trimming cost V 3 bases and J 9 bases, with 21 bases left between them. This CDR3 contains 16 residues. This CDR3 is CASSQDPGPTRRPQHF. As DNA, the CDR3 is TGCGCCAGCAGCCAGGATCCGGGACCAACTCGACGGCCCCAGCATTTT.

This clonotype was detected many times. The genes are TRBV7-2 and TRBJ1-1, with 8 nucleotides matching TRBD1. The CDR3 loop spans 13 amino acids. The V gene's germline CDR1 is SGHTA and CDR2 FQGNSA. V shed 5 bases and J 5 bases; nucleotides not matched to a gene: 4. The CDR3: CASSTRQGTEAFF. CDR3 nucleotide sequence: TGTGCCAGCAGCACACGACAGGGGACTGAAGCTTTCTTT.

This sequence joins TRBV11-2 and TRBJ2-7; TRBD2 matches 7 bases. The CDR3 runs to 16 residues. Losses at the gene ends were 4 bases for V and 4 bases for J; bases not matched to a gene: 13. Germline V gene sequence: CDR1 SGHAT, CDR2 FQNNGV. As DNA, the CDR3 is TGTGCCAGCAGCTCAACCCTAGCGGTCAAGAGGTACGAGCAGTACTTC. It yields the protein CASSSTLAVKRYEQYF.

The rearrangement joins TRBV6-1 to TRBJ2-7; D gene uncertain. From germline, CDR1 is MNHNS and CDR2 SASEGT. Trimming took 0 bases from V and 3 from J, leaving 9 bases between them. This CDR3 is 14 amino acids long. The DNA of the CDR3 is TGTGCCAGCAGTGAAGCGCTTTGGAACTACGAGCAGTACTTC. It codes for CASSEALWNYEQYF.

This clonotype was counted at least ten times. The genes are TRBV28 and TRBJ1-1; D gene unclear. Trimming cost V 10 bases and J 2 bases, with 8 bases left between them. Germline CDR1 MDHEN, CDR2 SYDVKM. The CDR3 has 11 residues. The CDR3: CATLENTEAFF. CDR3 nucleotide sequence: TGTGCCACCTTAGAAAACACTGAAGCTTTCTTT.

This clonotype was seen ten or more times. J is TRBJ2-2 and V is TRBV2; D is uncertain. The CDR3 spans 16 residues. CDR1 is SNHLY and CDR2 is FYNNEI in the germline V gene. Trimming stripped 2 bases from V and 0 bases from J, with 10 bases between. Written as DNA, the CDR3 is TGTGCCAGCAGTGAAATGGCCAGCTCGAACACCGGGGAGCTGTTTTTT. As protein: CASSEMASSNTGELFF.

This clonotype showed up many times. The chain links TRBV5-1 to TRBJ2-5; no clear D. There are 15 residues in the CDR3. Deletions cut 4 bases from V and 5 bases from J, with 18 bases between. Germline CDR1 SGHRS, CDR2 YFSETQ. The CDR3 region is CASSPSRPGLETQYF. The CDR3 DNA reads TGCGCCAGCAGCCCCTCTAGGCCAGGTTTGGAGACCCAGTACTTC. The full variable domain, in which reference TRBV5-1 and TRBJ2-5 provide the parts outside the CDR3, is KAGVTQTPRYLIKTRGQQVTLSCSPISGHRSVSWYQQTPGQGLQFLFEYFSETQRNKGNFPGRFSGRQFSNSRSEMNVSTLELGDSALYLCASSPSRPGLETQYFGPGTRLLVL.

This clonotype appeared many times. V is TRBV20-1 and J is TRBJ2-7, with 10 bases lining up with TRBD1. CDR1 is DFQATT and CDR2 is SNEGSKA in the germline V gene (reference sequence). Trimming took 6 bases from V and 2 from J; bases not matched to a gene: 7. CDR3 length equals 14 residues. DNA of the CDR3: TGCAGTGCGGGGGCCGGGACAGGGGCCTACGAGCAGTACTTC. It codes for CSAGAGTGAYEQYF.

This clonotype was seen a handful of times. The chain recombines TRBV18 with TRBJ1-3; 7 positions match TRBD1. V dropped 0 bases and J dropped 3; count of bases not matched to a gene: 2. Per germline, CDR1 KGHSH and CDR2 LQKENI. The CDR3 extends over 15 amino acids. In DNA form, the CDR3 reads TGTGCCAGCTCACCACCGACAGGGTATGGAAACACCATATATTTT. This codes for CASSPPTGYGNTIYF.

This clonotype was seen only a few times. J is TRBJ1-2 and V is TRBV28; 9 bases align to TRBD1. Per the germline V gene, CDR1 is MDHEN and CDR2 is SYDVKM. V shed 5 bases and J 7 bases; nucleotides not matched to a gene: 5. This CDR3 has 13 residues. The DNA for the CDR3 is TGTGCCAGCAGTCCCAGGACAGGGGCTGGCTACACCTTC. This gives the protein CASSPRTGAGYTF.

V usage is TRBV12-5 and J usage is TRBJ2-5, with D maybe TRBD2 (6 bases). Per germline, CDR1 LGHNT and CDR2 FRNRAP. The CDR3 is 17 residues long. V shed 0 bases and J shed 1 base, with 15 bases lying between them. The CDR3 reads CASGLVRGSGTQETQYF. The CDR3 DNA follows: TGTGCTAGTGGTTTGGTCCGGGGTAGCGGCACCCAAGAGACCCAGTACTTC.

This clonotype was recorded many times. The chain uses TRBV24-1 and TRBJ2-7; TRBD1 agrees at 9 bases. Trimming took 2 bases from V and 4 from J; bases not matched to a gene: 5. CDR1 KGHDR and CDR2 SFDVKD come from the germline V gene. The CDR3 totals 15 residues. The chain's CDR3 is CATSDSGQGWYEQYF. CDR3 sequence (DNA): TGTGCCACCAGTGATTCGGGACAGGGATGGTACGAGCAGTACTTC.

The rearrangement uses TRBV9 and TRBJ1-1; D gene unclear. The length of the CDR3 is 14 residues. Germline assignment: CDR1 SGDLS and CDR2 YYNGEE. V was pared by 4 bases and J by 2 bases, with 12 bases between. The CDR3 sequence: CASSPSWENTEAFF. The CDR3 DNA follows: TGTGCCAGCAGCCCCAGTTGGGAAAACACTGAAGCTTTCTTT.

This clonotype was seen repeatedly, ten times or more. The V and J genes are TRBV5-1 and TRBJ1-1, with a weak D call TRBD1 (5 bases). The V end was cut by 4 bases, the J end by 5 bases, with 15 bases between. The CDR3 extends over 14 amino acids. Germline values: CDR1 SGHRS, CDR2 YFSETQ. CDR3 sequence: CASSPGATGTEAFF. In nucleotides, the CDR3 is TGCGCCAGCAGCCCCGGGGCGACGGGGACTGAAGCTTTCTTT.

DNA for the CDR3: TGTGCCAGCAGCCAAGATCATGGGGTTAAGTGGTACTTC. This codes for CASSQDHGVKWYF. The chain couples TRBV4-2 to TRBJ2-4; no reliable D call. Germline V gene lookup returns CDR1 LGHNA and CDR2 YNFKEQ. There are 13 residues in the CDR3. V shed 0 bases and J shed 15 bases, with 15 bases lying between them.

In its sample, this clonotype was seen many times. V gene TRBV28 combines with J gene TRBJ1-2; D not resolved. CDR3 length: 14 amino acids. Germline V gene sequence: CDR1 MDHEN, CDR2 SYDVKM. The V and J ends lost 1 base and 6 bases respectively, with 12 bases between them. The CDR3 bases are TGTGCCAGCAGTTTATCCCCCCAACTCCATGGCTACACCTTC. Translated, it gives CASSLSPQLHGYTF.

This clonotype was seen at least ten times. The chain is built from TRBV12-5 and TRBJ1-2, with TRBD1 matching 8 bases. From germline, CDR1 is LGHNT and CDR2 FRNRAP. The V gene end was trimmed by 5 bases and the J gene end by 6 bases; junction bases not matched to a gene: 14. The CDR3 sequence is 16 residues long. CDR3 loop: CASGPGMTGARDGYTF. The DNA of the CDR3 is TGTGCTAGTGGTCCTGGGATGACAGGGGCACGGGATGGCTACACCTTC. Supplemented by reference TRBV12-5 and TRBJ1-2, the full variable domain reads DARVTQTPRHKVTEMGQEVTMRCQPILGHNTVFWYRQTMMQGLELLAYFRNRAPLDDSGMPKDRFSAEMPDATLATLKIQPSEPRDSAVYFCASGPGMTGARDGYTFGSGTRLTVV.

Ten or more counts support this clonotype. This chain links TRBV30 with TRBJ1-2; 7 nucleotides match TRBD1. V shed 3 bases, J shed 6 bases, and the junction held 4 bases outside the gene matches. The CDR3 has 12 amino acids. Germline V gene lookup returns CDR1 GTSNPN and CDR2 SVGIG (reference sequence). The CDR3 region is CAWSPGGDGYTF. The DNA of the CDR3 is TGTGCCTGGAGCCCAGGGGGTGATGGCTACACCTTC.

At least ten counts were recorded for this clonotype. The chain combines TRBV20-1 with TRBJ1-6; no definite D call. V was shortened by 7 bases and J by 8 bases, with 15 bases between the two germline ends. Per germline, CDR1 DFQATT and CDR2 SNEGSKA (reference sequence). The CDR3 spans 13 residues. The CDR3 coding sequence is TGCAGTGTCCCCAGTGGGGTGGATTCACCCCTCCACTTT. It codes for CSVPSGVDSPLHF.

This clonotype showed up just once. The chain combines TRBV6-1 with TRBJ1-1; no clear D. This CDR3 has 15 residues. V lost 7 bases, J lost 0 bases, and 15 bases lay in between. Per germline, CDR1 MNHNS and CDR2 SASEGT. The CDR3 region is CASTYGEVMNTEAFF. The CDR3 DNA sequence: TGTGCCAGCACCTATGGAGAGGTTATGAACACTGAAGCTTTCTTT.

This clonotype was seen ten or more times. V usage is TRBV29-1 and J usage is TRBJ1-5; D ambiguous. This CDR3 region has 13 residues. CDR1 and CDR2 from the germline V gene are SQVTM and ANQGSEA. V lost 1 base and J lost 6, with 10 bases in between. CDR3 sequence: CSVEVGVGQPQHF. CDR3 nucleotides: TGCAGCGTTGAAGTTGGGGTGGGTCAGCCCCAGCATTTT.

This clonotype was observed many times. V is TRBV6-1 and J is TRBJ1-2; unclear D gene. Trimming took off 5 bases at V and 7 bases at J, with 5 bases between the two ends. The CDR3 consists of 10 residues. Germline V lookup: CDR1 MNHNS, CDR2 SASEGT. For the CDR3, the DNA is TGTGCCAGCAGTATCACTGGCTACACCTTC. The encoded protein is CASSITGYTF.

This clonotype was detected many times. The V gene is TRBV15, the J gene TRBJ2-7; 11 bases line up with TRBD1. V gave up 5 bases and J gave up 3 bases; unmatched junction bases: 6. This CDR3 contains 15 residues. Per the germline V gene, CDR1 is LNHNV and CDR2 is YYDKDF (reference sequence). CDR3 sequence reads: CATSDGQGASYEQYF. CDR3 bases: TGTGCCACCAGCGACGGACAGGGGGCAAGCTACGAGCAGTACTTC.